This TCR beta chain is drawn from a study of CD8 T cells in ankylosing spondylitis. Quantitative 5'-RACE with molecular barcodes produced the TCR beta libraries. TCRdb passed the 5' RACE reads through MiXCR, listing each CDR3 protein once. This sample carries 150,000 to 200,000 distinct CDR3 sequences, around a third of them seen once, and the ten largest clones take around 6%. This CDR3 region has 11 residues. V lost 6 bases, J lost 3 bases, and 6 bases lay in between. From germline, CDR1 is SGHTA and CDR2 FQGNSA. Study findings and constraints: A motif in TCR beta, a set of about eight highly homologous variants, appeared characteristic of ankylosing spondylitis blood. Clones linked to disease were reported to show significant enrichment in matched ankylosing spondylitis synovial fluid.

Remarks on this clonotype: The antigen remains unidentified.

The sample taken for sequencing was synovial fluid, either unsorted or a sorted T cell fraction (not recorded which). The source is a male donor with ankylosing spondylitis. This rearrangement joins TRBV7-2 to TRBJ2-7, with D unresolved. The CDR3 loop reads CASSSYYEQYF. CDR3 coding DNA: TGTGCCAGCAGTTCCTACTACGAGCAGTACTTC.